This TCR beta chain is drawn from a study of blood T cells in healthy people across ages. A word on this clonotype: What it binds is not known.

For the second PCR, which ran for roughly 7 to 11 cycles, a sample-barcoded 5' primer and a J-beta primer mix were used. The yield of each sample was at least 2.5 million CDR3-containing paired-end reads. TCRdb processed the 5' RACE reads anew with MiXCR; each CDR3 protein has one entry. This sample has roughly 800,000 distinct CDR3 sequences, with roughly 50% found just once. Study-level results: Aged donors had fewer naive CD4+ cells and lower diversity than long-lived donors.

Germline CDR1 reads SQVTM; CDR2 reads ANQGSEA. Between the trimmed V and J ends, which lost 4 bases and 4 bases, there was a span of 14 bases. The CDR3 loop spans 14 amino acids. Sequenced sample: blood. The rearrangement joins TRBV29-1 to TRBJ1-5; no clear D. This TCR was recovered from a man under 40 in good health. CDR3 bases: TGCAGCGTTGCGGCCGGTCAGGCTAATCAGCCCCAGCATTTT. Translating it yields CSVAAGQANQPQHF.